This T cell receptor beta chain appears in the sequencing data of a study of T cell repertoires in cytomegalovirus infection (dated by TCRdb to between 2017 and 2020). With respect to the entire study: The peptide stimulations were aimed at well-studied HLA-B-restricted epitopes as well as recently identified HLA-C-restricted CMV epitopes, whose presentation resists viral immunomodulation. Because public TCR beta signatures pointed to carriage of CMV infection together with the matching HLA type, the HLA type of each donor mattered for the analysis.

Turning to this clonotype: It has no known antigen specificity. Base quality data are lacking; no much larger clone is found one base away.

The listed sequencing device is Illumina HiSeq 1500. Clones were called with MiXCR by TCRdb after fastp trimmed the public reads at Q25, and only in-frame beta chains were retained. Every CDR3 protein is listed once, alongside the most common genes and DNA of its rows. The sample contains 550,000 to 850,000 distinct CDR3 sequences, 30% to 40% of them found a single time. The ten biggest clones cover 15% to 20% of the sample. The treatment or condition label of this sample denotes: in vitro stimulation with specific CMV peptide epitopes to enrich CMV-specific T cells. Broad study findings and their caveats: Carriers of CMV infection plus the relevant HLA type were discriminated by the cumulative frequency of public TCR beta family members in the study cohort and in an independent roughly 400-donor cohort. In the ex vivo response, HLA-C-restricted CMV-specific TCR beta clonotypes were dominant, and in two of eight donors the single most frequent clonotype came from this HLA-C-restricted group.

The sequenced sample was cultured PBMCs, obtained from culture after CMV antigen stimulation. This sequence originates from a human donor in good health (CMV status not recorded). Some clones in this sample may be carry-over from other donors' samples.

CDR3 reads: CSARPLQGQGETQYF. The bases read TGCAGTGCTAGACCGTTACAGGGGCAGGGAGAGACCCAGTACTTC. Recombination connected TRBV20-1 to TRBJ2-5; 7 of the junction bases match TRBD1. Taken from the germline V gene (reference sequence), the CDR1 and CDR2 loops are DFQATT and SNEGSKA. Reading from cysteine to phenylalanine, the CDR3 counts 15 amino acids. Just CDR3 DNA is preserved here, 45 bases in frame from base 1. Trimming takes 2 bases off V and 4 bases off J; junction bases not matched to a gene: 10.